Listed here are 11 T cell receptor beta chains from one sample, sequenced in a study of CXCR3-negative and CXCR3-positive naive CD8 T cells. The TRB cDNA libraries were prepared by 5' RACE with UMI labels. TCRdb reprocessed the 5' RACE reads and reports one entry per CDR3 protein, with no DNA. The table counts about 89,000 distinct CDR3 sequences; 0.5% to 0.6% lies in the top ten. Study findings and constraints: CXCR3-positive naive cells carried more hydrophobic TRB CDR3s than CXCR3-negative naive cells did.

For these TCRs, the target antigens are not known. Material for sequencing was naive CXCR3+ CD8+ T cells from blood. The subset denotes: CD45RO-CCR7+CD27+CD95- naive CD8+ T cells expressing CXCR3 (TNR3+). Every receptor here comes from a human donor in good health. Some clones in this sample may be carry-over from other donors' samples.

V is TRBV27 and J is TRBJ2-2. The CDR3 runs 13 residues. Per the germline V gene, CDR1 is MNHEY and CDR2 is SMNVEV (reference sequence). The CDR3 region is CASSLSGPGELFF.

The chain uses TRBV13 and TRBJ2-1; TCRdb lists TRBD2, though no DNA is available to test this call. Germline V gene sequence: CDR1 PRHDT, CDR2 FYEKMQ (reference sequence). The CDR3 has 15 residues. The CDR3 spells CASSLGSGGINEQFF.

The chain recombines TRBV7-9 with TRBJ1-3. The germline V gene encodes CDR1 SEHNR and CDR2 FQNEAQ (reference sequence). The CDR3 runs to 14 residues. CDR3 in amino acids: CASSRTGPGNTIYF.

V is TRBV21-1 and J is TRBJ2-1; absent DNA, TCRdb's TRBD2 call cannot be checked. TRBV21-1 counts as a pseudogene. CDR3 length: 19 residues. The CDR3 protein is CASSKKWRLADSSYNEQFF.

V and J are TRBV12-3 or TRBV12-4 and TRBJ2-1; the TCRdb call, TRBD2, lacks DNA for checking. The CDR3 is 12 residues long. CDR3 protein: CASSGAVDEQFF.

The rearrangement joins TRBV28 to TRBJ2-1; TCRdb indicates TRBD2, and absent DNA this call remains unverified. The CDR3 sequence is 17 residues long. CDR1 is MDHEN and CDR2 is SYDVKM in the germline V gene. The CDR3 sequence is CASSLSPRLAGQDEQFF.

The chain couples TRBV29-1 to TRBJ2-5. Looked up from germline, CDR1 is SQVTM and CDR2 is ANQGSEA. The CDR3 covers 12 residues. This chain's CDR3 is CSVEGQQETQYF. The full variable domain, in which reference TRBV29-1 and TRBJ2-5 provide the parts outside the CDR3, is SAVISQKPSRDICQRGTSLTIQCQVDSQVTMMFWYRQQPGQSLTLIATANQGSEATYESGFVIDKFPISRPNLTFSTLTVSNMSPEDSSIYLCSVEGQQETQYFGPGTRLLVL.

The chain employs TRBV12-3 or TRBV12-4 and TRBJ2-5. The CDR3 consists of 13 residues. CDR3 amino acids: CASSFDVQETQYF.

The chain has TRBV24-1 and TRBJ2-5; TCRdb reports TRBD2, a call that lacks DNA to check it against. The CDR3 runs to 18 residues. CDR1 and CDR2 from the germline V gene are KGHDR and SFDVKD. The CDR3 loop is CATRESQFGRPKQETQYF.

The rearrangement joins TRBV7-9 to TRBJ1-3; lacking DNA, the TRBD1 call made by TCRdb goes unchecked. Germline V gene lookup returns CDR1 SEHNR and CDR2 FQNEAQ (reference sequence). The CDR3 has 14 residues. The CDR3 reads CASSPGVSGNTIYF.

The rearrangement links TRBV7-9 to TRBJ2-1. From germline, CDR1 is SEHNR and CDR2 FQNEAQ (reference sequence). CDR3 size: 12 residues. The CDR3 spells CASSLASDEQFF.